Shown below are 17 T cell receptor beta chains from a single sample sequenced in a study of Graves' ophthalmopathy and Graves' hyperthyroidism. Beta-chain TCR CDR3 regions were amplified from RNA transcripts. An opening RT-PCR round employed HTBI primers and preceded a second-round multiplex PCR. TCRdb independently ran MiXCR on the multiplex PCR reads; one entry per CDR3 protein. This table holds about half a million distinct CDR3 sequences, around 14% found once. The sequenced sample was blood. The receptors were gathered from a woman aged 30 to 39 with Graves' ophthalmopathy.

Ten or more counts support this clonotype. The gene calls are TRBV19 and TRBJ1-5; 9 nucleotides match TRBD1. The CDR3 loop spans 14 amino acids. J lost 1 base, V lost 5 bases, and 0 bases had no gene match. Looked up from germline, CDR1 is LNHDA and CDR2 is SQIVND (reference sequence). The CDR3 loop reads CASSGTGSNQPQHF. Here the CDR3 DNA reads TGTGCCAGTAGTGGGACAGGGAGCAATCAGCCCCAGCATTTT. Drawing the rest from reference TRBV19 and TRBJ1-5, the complete variable domain is DGGITQSPKYLFRKEGQNVTLSCEQNLNHDAMYWYRQDPGQGLRLIYYSQIVNDFQKGDIAEGYSVSREKKESFPLTVTSAQKNPTAFYLCASSGTGSNQPQHFGDGTRLSIL.

This clonotype was picked up many times. This rearrangement joins TRBV27 to TRBJ2-7, with D possibly being TRBD1 (5 bases). The length of the CDR3 is 14 residues. Germline V CDR1 and CDR2: MNHEY, SMNVEV (reference sequence). Trimming shortened V by 3 bases and J by 5 bases, and 14 bases separated the two germline ends. The CDR3 DNA sequence: TGTGCCAGCAGTTTTAGTCAGGGTGGGGACGAGCAGTACTTC. Translating it yields CASSFSQGGDEQYF.

This clonotype appeared many times. This rearrangement joins TRBV6-2 or TRBV6-3 to TRBJ2-5; 8 bases align to TRBD1. Germline V gene sequence: CDR1 MNHEY, CDR2 SVGEGT. The CDR3 has 13 amino acids. The V segment lost 6 bases and the J segment 5 bases; nucleotides outside the gene matches: 5. The CDR3 DNA reads TGTGCCAGCAGGACAGGGGTCGGGGAGACCCAGTACTTC. Its protein product is CASRTGVGETQYF.

This clonotype was counted many times. The rearrangement links TRBV11-2 to TRBJ2-7, with D perhaps matching TRBD2 (5 bases). The CDR3 sequence is 16 residues long. The germline V gene encodes CDR1 SGHAT and CDR2 FQNNGV. Trimming removed 3 bases at V and 0 bases at J, with 15 bases between. For the CDR3, the DNA is TGTGCCAGCAGCTTTTTGGGCGGGCGCAGCTCCTACGAGCAGTACTTC. Encoded protein: CASSFLGGRSSYEQYF.

The chain employs TRBV24-1 and TRBJ2-5, with a weak D call TRBD1 (6 bases). From germline, CDR1 is KGHDR and CDR2 SFDVKD. The V end was cut by 9 bases, the J end by 5 bases, with 21 bases between. This CDR3 comprises 15 residues. CDR3 region: CATGVPDRGWETQYF. CDR3 nucleotide sequence: TGTGCCACCGGGGTTCCGGACAGAGGATGGGAGACCCAGTACTTC.

The table lists this clonotype with many counts. The V gene is TRBV28, the J gene TRBJ2-2; D unclear. Trimming stripped 7 bases from V and 13 bases from J, with 16 bases between. Germline CDR1 is MDHEN and CDR2 is SYDVKM. This CDR3 contains 12 residues. The DNA for the CDR3 is TGTGCCAGCATCGTGGCCGAACGCAGGCTGTTTTTT. Translating gives CASIVAERRLFF.

This clonotype was detected ten times or more. The chain carries TRBV7-2 and TRBJ1-1; a possible D gene is TRBD1 (5 bases). This CDR3 has 14 amino acids. The germline V and J ends were trimmed by 3 bases and 3 bases, with 11 bases remaining between them. Per the germline V gene, CDR1 is SGHTA and CDR2 is FQGNSA. The CDR3 sequence: CASSFILGDTEAFF. CDR3 DNA sequence: TGTGCCAGCAGCTTTATACTGGGGGACACTGAAGCTTTCTTT. The full variable domain, in which reference TRBV7-2 and TRBJ1-1 provide the parts outside the CDR3, is GAGVSQSPSNKVTEKGKDVELRCDPISGHTALYWYRQSLGQGLEFLIYFQGNSAPDKSGLPSDRFSAERTGGSVSTLTIQRTQQEDSAVYLCASSFILGDTEAFFGQGTRLTVV.

This clonotype has ten or more counts. This CDR3 reads CASSETGRNQPQHF. CDR3 in DNA: TGTGCCAGCAGTGAAACAGGGCGCAATCAGCCCCAGCATTTT. This sequence joins TRBV2 and TRBJ1-5, with D tentatively TRBD1 (6 bases). The germline CDR1 and CDR2 sequences are SNHLY and FYNNEI. V gave up 2 bases and J gave up 2 bases, with 7 bases separating them. The CDR3 runs to 14 residues.

This clonotype appeared many times. V gene TRBV27 combines with J gene TRBJ1-1; no definite D call. V dropped 2 bases and J dropped 5 bases, with 9 bases sitting between them. The CDR3 is 13 residues long. Germline assignment: CDR1 MNHEY and CDR2 SMNVEV (reference sequence). This chain's CDR3 is CASSLMGGTEAFF. DNA for the CDR3: TGTGCCAGCAGTTTAATGGGAGGGACTGAAGCTTTCTTT.

This clonotype was observed at least ten times. The chain links TRBV4-1 to TRBJ2-2; 8 bases are a match to TRBD2. The CDR3 sequence is 16 residues long. Germline V gene data show CDR1 as MGHRA and CDR2 as YSYEKL. Germline trimming cut 1 base from V and 7 bases from J; bases unmatched to any gene: 8. DNA for the CDR3: TGCGCCAGCAGCCAAGTATCGAGCGGGGGTGGCGGGGAGCTGTTTTTT. The encoded protein is CASSQVSSGGGGELFF.

The table lists this clonotype with many counts. The V call is TRBV24-1, the J call TRBJ2-2; the D is unclear. This CDR3 contains 12 residues. Trimming stripped 10 bases from V and 4 bases from J, with 9 bases between. Germline values: CDR1 KGHDR, CDR2 SFDVKD. CDR3 bases: TGTGCCACGGATTCCAGCACCGGGGAGCTGTTTTTT. It yields the protein CATDSSTGELFF.

This clonotype appeared a few times. The chain combines TRBV29-1 with TRBJ2-7, with unresolved D. Germline V lookup: CDR1 SQVTM, CDR2 ANQGSEA. This CDR3 region has 10 residues. V lost 4 bases to trimming and J lost 4 bases, with 5 bases between them. This chain's CDR3 is CSVVHYEQYF. In nucleotides, the CDR3 is TGCAGCGTTGTGCATTACGAGCAGTACTTC.

Comments on this clonotype: A clone one base away is much larger, so this may be a read error. For the CDR3, the DNA is TGTGCCAGCAGTTTCCGGGACTACTACGAGCCGTACTTC. Translated, it gives CASSFRDYYEPYF. This chain joins TRBV27 and TRBJ2-7; 7 nucleotides align to TRBD2. Germline lookup yields CDR1 MNHEY and CDR2 SMNVEV (reference sequence). This CDR3 has 13 amino acids.

This clonotype was recorded at least ten times. The rearrangement uses TRBV7-2 and TRBJ1-1; D unclear. Germline CDR1 and CDR2: SGHTA and FQGNSA. The CDR3 runs to 12 residues. V was pared by 5 bases and J by 0 bases, with 4 bases between. The CDR3 nucleotides are TGTGCCAGCAGCAATCTGAACACTGAAGCTTTCTTT. Translation: CASSNLNTEAFF.

This clonotype was observed at least ten times. The chain couples TRBV12-3 or TRBV12-4 to TRBJ2-2; a weak D match, TRBD2 (5 bases). This CDR3 is 15 amino acids long. The V end was cut by 3 bases, the J end by 0 bases, with 8 bases between. The CDR3 here is CASSFSGTNTGELFF. The DNA for the CDR3 is TGTGCCAGCAGTTTCTCGGGAACGAACACCGGGGAGCTGTTTTTT.

V and J are TRBV6-1 and TRBJ1-2; possible D gene TRBD1, 6 bases. Trimming removed 6 bases at V and 6 bases at J, with 23 bases between. Germline values: CDR1 MNHNS, CDR2 SASEGT. This CDR3 region has 16 residues. CDR3 sequence reads: CASSKGRGWGIDGYTF. CDR3 nucleotide sequence: TGTGCCAGCAGCAAGGGCAGGGGCTGGGGGATTGATGGCTACACCTTC.

The chain uses TRBV11-3 and TRBJ1-1; TRBD1 matches 7 bases. This CDR3 is built from 12 residues. Per the germline V gene, CDR1 is SGHNT and CDR2 is YENEEA. The J segment lost 10 bases and the V segment lost 3 bases, leaving 5 bases of the junction unmatched. CDR3 sequence: CASSLPGGRAFF. In DNA form, the CDR3 reads TGTGCCAGCAGCTTGCCAGGGGGGCGAGCTTTCTTT. Drawing the rest from reference TRBV11-3 and TRBJ1-1, the complete variable domain is EAGVVQSPRYKIIEKKQPVAFWCNPISGHNTLYWYLQNLGQGPELLIRYENEEAVDDSQLPKDRFSAERLKGVDSTLKIQPAELGDSAVYLCASSLPGGRAFFGQGTRLTVV.